This T cell receptor beta chain derives from a study of blood T cell repertoires in COVID-19 (dated by TCRdb to about 2020). In the study overall: Collaborator samples came from the United States, Italy and Spain and covered acute and convalescent phases of COVID-19. Deeply sampled blood TCRbeta repertoires from subjects exposed to, actively infected with, or recovered from COVID-19 were included in the dataset. The material from the prospective study consisted of cDNA or gDNA derived from T cells, B-cell-depleted T cells, or PBMCs. The repertoires were released in a freely available public database meant as a resource for research on the immune response to SARS-CoV-2. The samples were drawn from two sources: the first 160 participants of the ongoing ImmuneRACE study, and 1,254 subjects contributed by 6 global collaborators. HLA class I and class II types, where available, came from metadata supplied by the sample provider rather than from assay-based typing. Sample metadata almost always included a de-identified subject ID, COVID-19 status, age in years and sex. What the work shows at the level of the full study, not this receptor alone: The quantity of clinical and demographic metadata differed by source and by participant and was supplied without curation.

CDR1 and CDR2, per the germline V gene (reference sequence), are GTSNPN and SVGIG. V loses 3 bases of germline sequence and J loses 4 bases, and the interval between the two ends is 16 bases. The CDR3 runs 15 residues from the cysteine to the phenylalanine. Only the CDR3 part of the read is kept: 45 bases, read in frame from the first base. TCRbeta CDR3 regions were amplified from genomic DNA using the immunoSEQ Assay, a bias-controlled multiplex PCR. Processing in the source paper ran as follows. Within the assay, amplification of reference gene primers was used to estimate how many nucleated cells each sample contained. To quantify the absolute abundance of each unique TCRbeta CDR3 rearrangement, sequence reads were collapsed and filtered. Productive Simpson clonality was computed per sample as the square root of Simpson's diversity index over productive rearrangements. TCRdb provides this immuneACCESS table in a form limited to in-frame rearrangements. Some clones are lacking; in checked studies, under half of them reflect an unresolved V gene, and why the rest are absent is not known. The V and J calls and clone size come from that table; D and trimming were worked out from the DNA. In this sample the table shows 150,000 to 200,000 clones, roughly 91% of which occur a single time. Jointly, the top ten make up approximately 4.4% of the sample.

As regards this clone: Its antigen remains undetermined. Per-base qualities were not stored, and no clone one base away is much larger.

Whole blood was collected in K2EDTA tubes by collaborating institutions according to the institutions' own protocols. Collaborator samples were shipped for TCRbeta analysis as frozen whole blood, isolated PBMCs, or DNA extracted from either sample type. This receptor was identified in a human donor in a cohort sampled during active COVID-19. Here the chain combines TRBV30 and TRBJ1-5; the D gene is possibly TRBD1, with 6 bases matching. The sequencing input was peripheral blood. The DNA reads as follows: TGTGCCTGGAGCCAGGGGAATTTCTGGAATCAGCCCCAGCATTTT. Translated, this is CAWSQGNFWNQPQHF. The CDR3, completed at both ends by the reference TRBV30 and TRBJ1-5 genes, gives the full variable domain SQTIHQWPATLVQPVGSPLSLECTVEGTSNPNLYWYRQAAGRGLQLLFYSVGIGQISSEVPQNLSASRPQDRQFILSSKKLLLSDSGFYLCAWSQGNFWNQPQHFGDGTRLSIL.